The 15 T cell receptor beta chains given below trace back to one sample, sequenced in a study of graft-versus-host responses after intestinal transplantation. TCRdb keeps only in-frame clones here, not all; method: immunoSEQ multiplex PCR. The table includes around 19,000 clones, approximately 46% detected once. This sample comprised alloreactive CD4+ T cells from a mixed lymphocyte reaction culture, obtained before intestinal transplant. Indicated subset: CFSE-low proliferating T cells sorted from approximately six-day pre-transplant mixed lymphocyte reaction (GvH or HvG direction). All receptors derive from a human patient who received an intestinal transplant.

The J gene is TRBJ1-1, the V gene TRBV10-3; D is possibly TRBD1 (5 bases). CDR3 length: 13 residues. V was trimmed by 4 bases and J by 1 base, leaving 7 bases between them. CDR1 ENHRY and CDR2 SYGVKD come from the germline V gene. The chain's CDR3 is CAISVGGNTEAFF. CDR3 DNA sequence: TGTGCCATCAGTGTCGGGGGGAACACTGAAGCTTTCTTT.

In its sample, this clone is medium-sized. The CDR3 DNA follows: TGTGCCAGCAGTTACCCCTACGGGGGGGGCTATGGCTACACCTTC. Amino acid sequence: CASSYPYGGGYGYTF. This chain links TRBV6-6 with TRBJ1-2; D possibly corresponds to TRBD1 (5 bases). CDR3 length equals 15 residues. Germline loops: CDR1 MNHNY, CDR2 SVGAGI (reference sequence). The V end lost 2 bases, the J end lost 4 bases, and 14 bases lay between the germline ends.

CDR3 DNA sequence: TGTGCCAGCAGTGAAGGGTGGGGGGGTTATGGCTACACCTTC. Its translation: CASSEGWGGYGYTF. The V gene is TRBV6-1, the J gene TRBJ1-2, with a tentative D call TRBD1 (5 bases). Germline V CDR1 and CDR2: MNHNS, SASEGT. The CDR3 runs to 14 residues. V gave up 1 base and J gave up 5 bases, with 11 bases separating them.

The chain joins TRBV7-2 to TRBJ2-5, with D perhaps TRBD1 (6 bases). Per germline, CDR1 SGHTA and CDR2 FQGNSA. The CDR3 length is 14 residues. Deletions cut 4 bases from V and 3 bases from J, with 12 bases between. The CDR3 coding sequence is TGTGCCAGCAGCTCAACAGGGTATGAAGAGACCCAGTACTTC. Translating it yields CASSSTGYEETQYF.

The chain couples TRBV2 to TRBJ2-3, with no clear D. CDR1 SNHLY and CDR2 FYNNEI come from the germline V gene. The CDR3 consists of 12 residues. V lost 3 bases and J 7 bases, leaving 8 bases between the germline ends. The CDR3 bases are TGTGCCAGCAGTGATCACTCGAATACGCAGTATTTT. Translating it yields CASSDHSNTQYF.

This clone was picked up a small number of times. The chain links TRBV19 to TRBJ2-3; 9 positions match TRBD2. This CDR3 comprises 16 residues. Germline CDR1 is LNHDA and CDR2 is SQIVND (reference sequence). Unmatched junction bases numbered 6, after V lost 5 bases and J lost 0 bases. In DNA, the CDR3 is TGTGCCAGTAGTCCCCTCGCGGGGGGGAGCACAGATACGCAGTATTTT. Amino acids: CASSPLAGGSTDTQYF.

The V gene is TRBV10-1, the J gene TRBJ1-4; the D is unclear. CDR1 is WNHNN and CDR2 is SYGVQD in the germline V gene (reference sequence). The length of the CDR3 is 14 residues. Trimming pared 8 bases from V and 0 bases from J, leaving 10 bases between. In DNA, the CDR3 is TGCGCCAGCCCGCTAGTTGCAACTAATGAAAAACTGTTTTTT. It is translated as CASPLVATNEKLFF.

The chain recombines TRBV29-1 with TRBJ2-1; TRBD2 agrees at 7 bases. The CDR3 sequence is 13 residues long. Germline V CDR1 and CDR2: SQVTM, ANQGSEA. Unmatched junction bases numbered 5, after V lost 7 bases and J lost 2 bases. The CDR3 DNA is TGCAGCGCTGGGGGGGATGCCTACAATGAGCAGTTCTTC. As protein: CSAGGDAYNEQFF.

This clone has just a few counts. This chain links TRBV19 with TRBJ2-3; D possibly corresponds to TRBD1 (6 bases). The length of the CDR3 is 13 residues. Germline V gene data show CDR1 as LNHDA and CDR2 as SQIVND (reference sequence). Trimming stripped 3 bases from V and 5 bases from J, with 9 bases between. CDR3 sequence: CASSISRGDTQYF. In nucleotides, the CDR3 is TGTGCCAGTAGTATTAGCAGGGGAGATACGCAGTATTTT.

This chain links TRBV4-1 with TRBJ2-3, with 8 bases identical to TRBD2. The junction had 10 bases not matched to a gene; V was cut back by 0 bases and J by 2 bases. Per the germline V gene, CDR1 is MGHRA and CDR2 is YSYEKL. This CDR3 has 18 amino acids. Here the CDR3 reads CASSQEGGTGGPTDTQYF. In DNA form, the CDR3 reads TGCGCCAGCAGCCAAGAAGGTGGGACGGGGGGGCCCACAGATACGCAGTATTTT.

This clone was seen only a few times. The same CDR3 arises from other DNA sequences in this sample as well. As DNA, the CDR3 is TGCGCCAGCAGCTTGGACAGGGATAATGAAAAACTGTTTTTT. Encoded protein: CASSLDRDNEKLFF. This chain uses TRBV5-1 with TRBJ1-4; D might be TRBD1 (6 bases). This CDR3 is 14 amino acids long. CDR1 and CDR2 (germline): SGHRS, YFSETQ. The V end lost 0 bases, the J end lost 4 bases, and 7 bases lay between the germline ends.

The rearrangement joins TRBV7-3 to TRBJ1-2; TRBD1 is a possible D gene (5 bases). V lost 2 bases and J lost 6, with 19 bases in between. CDR3 length: 16 residues. Germline assignment: CDR1 SGHTA and CDR2 FQGTGA. CDR3 loop: CASSLDPVRVGDGYTF. CDR3 nucleotide sequence: TGTGCCAGCAGCTTAGACCCCGTACGGGTAGGGGATGGCTACACCTTC. Drawing the rest from reference TRBV7-3 and TRBJ1-2, the complete variable domain is GAGVSQTPSNKVTEKGKYVELRCDPISGHTALYWYRQSLGQGPEFLIYFQGTGAADDSGLPNDRFFAVRPEGSVSTLKIQRTERGDSAVYLCASSLDPVRVGDGYTFGSGTRLTVV.

V gene TRBV19 combines with J gene TRBJ1-1; D unclear. CDR3 size: 13 residues. Trimming pared 9 bases from V and 0 bases from J, leaving 11 bases between. Germline CDR1 reads LNHDA; CDR2 reads SQIVND (reference sequence). The CDR3 nucleotides read TGTGCCAGCCGCGCCCTCATGAACACTGAAGCTTTCTTT. The encoded protein is CASRALMNTEAFF.

This clone showed up just a few times. The chain is built from TRBV2 and TRBJ2-3, with 12 nucleotides matching TRBD2. CDR3 size: 14 residues. The germline V gene has CDR1 SNHLY and CDR2 FYNNEI. With 4 bases clipped from V and 10 bases from J, the junction kept 6 bases outside the gene matches. The CDR3 nucleotides read TGTGCCAGCAGTGTGCTAGCGGGGGGGCCGTCGCAGTATTTT. Its protein product is CASSVLAGGPSQYF. Full variable domain (missing parts from reference TRBV2 and TRBJ2-3): EPEVTQTPSHQVTQMGQEVILRCVPISNHLYFYWYRQILGQKVEFLVSFYNNEISEKSEIFDDQFSVERPDGSNFTLKIRSTKLEDSAMYFCASSVLAGGPSQYFGPGTRLTVL.

This clone was recorded a few times. The chain recombines TRBV6-5 with TRBJ2-7; D might be TRBD1 (6 bases). Germline values: CDR1 MNHEY, CDR2 SVGAGI. The V and J ends lost 9 bases and 3 bases respectively, with 9 bases between them. This CDR3 is 11 amino acids long. The CDR3 spells CASQGHYEQYF. CDR3 bases: TGTGCCAGTCAGGGGCACTACGAGCAGTACTTC.